Detailed here is one TCR beta chain. At one of its ends the junction is not consistent with the germline gene, which may arise from a read error. From unsorted bulk tissue weighing about 20-32 mg, DNA and RNA were co-extracted. Chronic HBV infection, which was untreated, was present in the patients. A primer matching the constant region was used to make TCR beta cDNA from 450 to 500 ng of total RNA. Nested multiplex PCR, run for three rounds with slightly modified ARM-PCR, yielded TCR beta libraries. The first two PCR rounds used TRBV1-TRBV30 primers with a Cbeta primer, 10 cycles each. TCRdb itself ran the multiplex PCR reads through MiXCR, one entry per CDR3 protein. The sample holds around 100,000 distinct CDR3 sequences, approximately 68% seen once. These data are taken from a study of tumor-infiltrating lymphocytes in primary liver carcinoma. Germline values: CDR1 SQVTM, CDR2 ANQGSEA. This CDR3 is built from 13 residues.

The rearrangement links TRBV29-1 to TRBJ2-5, with 8 bases fitting TRBD2. Sample: liver tumor tissue from sampling region 5. As for subset: tumor region T5, tumor centre. This sequence was found in a woman aged 55-70 years with primary liver carcinoma and hepatitis B virus infection. The CDR3 DNA follows: TGCAGTCATAGCGGGATGGCCGAGGAGACCCGGTACTTC. Protein: CSHSGMAEETRYF.